This T cell receptor (beta chain) was sequenced during a study of blood T cell repertoires in COVID-19. Generated by immunoSEQ multiplex PCR, the TCRdb table keeps only in-frame clones and is missing some. The table lists 240,000 or so clones, around three quarters of them singletons, with 2.5% to 4% in the top ten. The V gene lost 5 bases and the J gene lost 5 bases, with 18 bases spanning the gap. Germline CDR1 MNHEY, CDR2 SMNVEV (reference sequence). CDR3 size: 15 residues. The sequenced sample was peripheral blood. The chain employs TRBV27 and TRBJ1-1, with a tentative D call TRBD1 (6 bases). This TCR came from a woman of 80 years or more with acute or convalescent COVID-19. The CDR3 is CASSTLGRGKTEAFF. Written as DNA, the CDR3 is TGTGCCAGCAGTACCCTAGGGAGGGGGAAAACTGAAGCTTTCTTT.